Below are 24 T cell receptor beta chains sequenced from a single sample in a study of beta chain features in type 1 diabetes. Study results and limitations: Type 1 diabetes patients had moderately but significantly shorter TCRB CDR3s in all four CD4+ subsets.

No antigens are known for them. Every bit of the isolated RNA underwent reverse transcription, so sequencing read expressed TCRB transcripts. The data were produced by immunoSEQ multiplex PCR, yet TCRdb's version contains in-frame clones alone and is incomplete. The repertoire has almost 350,000 clones, 9.3% of them found once; the top ten carry about 1%. Sample: central memory CD4+ T cells from blood. Every receptor here comes from a man aged 30 to 45 with type 1 diabetes.

The gene calls are TRBV7-2 and TRBJ1-1; TRBD1 might be the D (6 bases). The CDR3 covers 13 residues. Germline values: CDR1 SGHTA, CDR2 FQGNSA. V lost 5 bases, J lost 7 bases, and 14 bases lay in between. CDR3 sequence reads: CASSPFGQFEAFF. In DNA form, the CDR3 reads TGTGCCAGCAGCCCCTTCGGACAGTTTGAAGCTTTCTTT.

The rearrangement uses TRBV5-6 and TRBJ2-5; D gene unclear. Germline assignment: CDR1 SGHDT and CDR2 YYEEEE. This CDR3 is built from 15 residues. V lost 0 bases and J 4 bases, leaving 13 bases between the germline ends. CDR3 sequence: CASSLEVRVGETQYF. Here the CDR3 DNA reads TGTGCCAGCAGCTTGGAGGTACGGGTGGGAGAGACCCAGTACTTC.

The rearrangement uses TRBV7-2 and TRBJ2-5; TRBD2 aligns across 9 bases. V trimming: 2 bases; J trimming: 4 bases; junction bases outside the gene matches: 8. The CDR3 length is 16 residues. The germline gives CDR1 SGHTA, CDR2 FQGNSA. CDR3 sequence reads: CASSLRRRGGLETQYF. The CDR3 DNA is TGTGCCAGCAGCTTAAGGCGGCGGGGGGGCCTAGAGACCCAGTACTTC.

J is TRBJ2-7 and V is TRBV11-2; D is undetermined. The germline CDR1 and CDR2 sequences are SGHAT and FQNNGV. The CDR3 loop spans 14 amino acids. The V gene lost 0 bases and the J gene lost 5 bases, with 11 bases spanning the gap. CDR3 sequence reads: CASSLDLVLDEQYF. In nucleotides, the CDR3 is TGTGCCAGCAGCTTAGATTTGGTCCTCGACGAGCAGTACTTC. Combining the CDR3 with reference TRBV11-2 and TRBJ2-7 gives the whole variable domain EAGVAQSPRYKIIEKRQSVAFWCNPISGHATLYWYQQILGQGPKLLIQFQNNGVVDDSQLPKDRFSAERLKGVDSTLKIQPAKLEDSAVYLCASSLDLVLDEQYFGPGTRLTVT.

In this sample, this clone turned up a few times. J is TRBJ1-3 and V is TRBV4-3; possible D gene TRBD1, 6 bases. The V gene's germline CDR1 is LGHNA and CDR2 YSLEER. The CDR3 is 16 residues long. The V and J ends lost 0 bases and 4 bases respectively, with 13 bases between them. As DNA, the CDR3 is TGCGCCAGCAGCCAAGATTTGGGGACAACAGGAAACACCATATATTTT. It is translated as CASSQDLGTTGNTIYF.

The chain is built from TRBV28 and TRBJ1-5, with D maybe TRBD1 (5 bases). Looked up from germline, CDR1 is MDHEN and CDR2 is SYDVKM. The V end lost 10 bases, the J end lost 0 bases, and 13 bases lay between the germline ends. The CDR3 spans 14 residues. The CDR3 DNA sequence: TGTGCCATCAAACAGGACACTAGCAATCAGCCCCAGCATTTT. Amino acid sequence: CAIKQDTSNQPQHF.

The chain has TRBV5-6 and TRBJ2-7, with D possibly matching TRBD2 (5 bases). CDR3 length: 16 amino acids. Germline V gene sequence: CDR1 SGHDT, CDR2 YYEEEE. Trimming stripped 5 bases from V and 3 bases from J, with 21 bases between. CDR3: CASSSPGRTADYEQYF. The CDR3 nucleotides read TGTGCCAGCAGTTCCCCCGGCCGGACTGCTGACTACGAGCAGTACTTC.

This chain uses TRBV12-5 with TRBJ2-3; D is unresolved. V lost 6 bases to trimming and J lost 2 bases, with 3 bases between them. Germline V gives CDR1 LGHNT, CDR2 FRNRAP. There are 11 residues in the CDR3. The CDR3 nucleotides read TGTGCTAGTGGGGACACAGATACGCAGTATTTT. This codes for CASGDTDTQYF.

About this clone itself: The junction differs from germline at one of its ends, possibly a read error. The genes are TRBV7-7 and TRBJ2-5; perhaps TRBD1 as D (6 bases). The CDR3 extends over 14 amino acids. CDR1 is SSHAT and CDR2 is FNYEAQ in the germline V gene (reference sequence). CDR3 DNA sequence: TGTGCTAGCAGCTCTGGACAGCACCAAGAGACCCAGTACTTC. Its translation is CASSSGQHQETQYF.

The sample holds a few counts of this clone. V is TRBV5-1 and J is TRBJ2-1, with TRBD1 matching over 7 bases. Trimming at V came to 2 bases and at J to 9 bases, leaving 8 bases not matched to a gene. The CDR3 consists of 14 residues. Germline V gene lookup returns CDR1 SGHRS and CDR2 YFSETQ. This CDR3 is CASSFMERQGEQFF. In DNA form, the CDR3 reads TGCGCCAGCAGCTTCATGGAGAGACAGGGTGAGCAGTTCTTC.

This clone was seen a few times. The chain couples TRBV19 to TRBJ1-5; a weak D match, TRBD1 (5 bases). The germline V gene encodes CDR1 LNHDA and CDR2 SQIVND (reference sequence). This CDR3 has 17 amino acids. V was cut by 2 bases and J by 0 bases, with 14 bases left in between. CDR3 sequence (DNA): TGTGCCAGTAGTATACAGGGCCTCCATTATAGCAATCAGCCCCAGCATTTT. Protein product: CASSIQGLHYSNQPQHF.

This clone was picked up a small number of times. This chain links TRBV7-9 with TRBJ2-5; 7 bases are a match to TRBD2. CDR1 is SEHNR and CDR2 is FQNEAQ in the germline V gene (reference sequence). V dropped 5 bases and J dropped 1; count of bases not matched to a gene: 13. The CDR3 consists of 17 residues. The CDR3 DNA reads as TGTGCCAGCAGCCGACTCGGGGCGGGGGTACCCCAAGAGACCCAGTACTTC. Protein product: CASSRLGAGVPQETQYF.

The chain uses TRBV11-2 and TRBJ2-7; 8 nucleotides match TRBD2. This CDR3 region has 16 residues. Germline CDR1 SGHAT, CDR2 FQNNGV. V lost 1 base to trimming and J lost 2 bases; unmatched junction nucleotides: 7. The CDR3 is CASSLGAGGGTYEQYF. For the CDR3, the DNA is TGTGCCAGCAGCTTAGGGGCTGGCGGGGGGACCTACGAGCAGTACTTC.

This clone has only a few counts. J is TRBJ2-7 and V is TRBV28; TRBD1 aligns across 7 bases. CDR3 length: 13 amino acids. J was trimmed by 1 base and V by 6 bases; bases with no gene match: 3. Germline CDR1 MDHEN, CDR2 SYDVKM. CDR3 sequence reads: CASSLTGSYEQYF. Here the CDR3 DNA reads TGTGCCAGCAGCCTGACAGGGTCCTACGAGCAGTACTTC.

The chain is built from TRBV9 and TRBJ2-3, with 7 bases aligning to TRBD1. Germline CDR1 reads SGDLS; CDR2 reads YYNGEE. The ends lost 2 bases at V and 3 bases at J; junction bases unmatched: 6. The CDR3 runs 15 residues. CDR3 in DNA: TGTGCCAGCAGCGTCATACTACAGGGGACAGATACGCAGTATTTT. Protein sequence: CASSVILQGTDTQYF.

This rearrangement joins TRBV6-5 to TRBJ2-7, with TRBD2 as a possible D gene (6 bases). The CDR3 sequence is 15 residues long. Germline assignment: CDR1 MNHEY and CDR2 SVGAGI. Trimming cost V 4 bases and J 0 bases, with 13 bases left between them. The CDR3: CASSLSLAASYEQYF. CDR3 bases: TGTGCCAGCAGTTTGTCCTTAGCGGCCTCCTACGAGCAGTACTTC.

The gene calls are TRBV7-2 and TRBJ1-1; maybe TRBD1 (5 bases). The CDR3 is 15 amino acids. V was pared by 1 base and J by 0 bases, with 9 bases between. The germline CDR1 and CDR2 sequences are SGHTA and FQGNSA. The CDR3 here is CASSLESRVNTEAFF. DNA of the CDR3: TGTGCCAGCAGCTTAGAGTCCAGGGTGAACACTGAAGCTTTCTTT.

J is TRBJ1-1 and V is TRBV27; the D gene is possibly TRBD1 (5 bases). CDR1 and CDR2 from the germline V gene are MNHEY and SMNVEV (reference sequence). V was shortened by 8 bases and J by 2 bases, with 15 bases between the two germline ends. CDR3 length equals 14 residues. The CDR3 here is CASQEGRINTEAFF. In DNA, the CDR3 is TGTGCCAGCCAGGAGGGACGGATTAACACTGAAGCTTTCTTT.

This rearrangement joins TRBV11-2 to TRBJ2-3, with D perhaps TRBD2 (6 bases). This CDR3 contains 14 residues. CDR1 is SGHAT and CDR2 is FQNNGV in the germline V gene. The germline V and J ends were trimmed by 6 bases and 0 bases, with 10 bases remaining between them. CDR3 sequence reads: CASRAGTSTDTQYF. The DNA for the CDR3 is TGTGCCAGCAGGGCGGGGACTAGCACAGATACGCAGTATTTT.

This clone was seen more than once but under ten times. This chain links TRBV7-9 with TRBJ2-5; no clear D gene. The V end was cut by 6 bases, the J end by 5 bases, with 4 bases between. This CDR3 spans 10 amino acids. Germline CDR1 SEHNR, CDR2 FQNEAQ (reference sequence). The CDR3 region is CASSRETQYF. Written as DNA, the CDR3 is TGTGCCAGCAGTAGGGAGACCCAGTACTTC.

This chain uses TRBV6-5 with TRBJ1-6; possibly TRBD1 for D (5 bases). V was clipped by 8 bases and J by 10 bases, with 21 bases between them. The germline CDR1 and CDR2 sequences are MNHEY and SVGAGI. The CDR3 has 15 residues. In DNA form, the CDR3 reads TGTGCCAGCTCTCGCTCAGGGATATTGTACTCACCCCTCCACTTT. Translated: CASSRSGILYSPLHF.

This clone was recorded a few times. The chain is built from TRBV7-2 and TRBJ2-7; 10 bases are a match to TRBD1. The V gene end was trimmed by 5 bases and the J gene end by 3 bases; junction bases not matched to a gene: 7. The germline CDR1 and CDR2 sequences are SGHTA and FQGNSA. The CDR3 covers 15 residues. In DNA, the CDR3 is TGTGCCAGCAGCGCTCGGACAGGGGGAGGCTACGAGCAGTACTTC. Residues: CASSARTGGGYEQYF.

This clone occurred a few times. The chain joins TRBV6-5 to TRBJ1-6; 7 nucleotides match TRBD1. This CDR3 region has 12 residues. After removal of 6 bases from V and 16 bases from J, the junction contained 9 bases not matched to a gene. Looked up from germline, CDR1 is MNHEY and CDR2 is SVGAGI. Here the CDR3 DNA reads TGTGCCAGCAGGGGACCGACAGGGCTTCTCCACTTT. Protein: CASRGPTGLLHF.

This clone has a handful of counts. The chain combines TRBV5-1 with TRBJ1-5; 7 bases are a match to TRBD1. The CDR3 loop spans 15 amino acids. V was clipped by 1 base and J by 2 bases; unmatched bases: 3. Looked up from germline, CDR1 is SGHRS and CDR2 is YFSETQ. The CDR3 DNA is TGCGCCAGCAGCTTGACAGGGGATGGCAATCAGCCCCAGCATTTT. It encodes CASSLTGDGNQPQHF.